This T cell receptor beta chain was captured in a study of Tregs in tolerant kidney transplant recipients. CDR3 length: 13 amino acids. Sequencing was performed with immunoSEQ multiplex PCR; in TCRdb, only in-frame clones are kept and a portion is missing. The sample lists some 62,000 clones; less than 98% were seen once. This receptor was identified in a human donor who received a combined kidney and bone marrow transplant. The chain carries TRBV21-1 and TRBJ2-7; the D call in the table, TRBD2, was not verified against the DNA. TRBV21-1 is described as a pseudogene. The sample consisted of Tregs from blood, taken before the transplant. As DNA, the CDR3 is TGTGCCAGCCCTACCGGGGTCACCTACGAGCAGTACTTC. Its protein product is CASPTGVTYEQYF.